The rows below give T cell receptor beta chains drawn from one sample of a study of blood T cell repertoires in COVID-19. TCRdb's copy holds only in-frame clones and misses some; the assay was immunoSEQ multiplex PCR. In the table there are tens of thousands of clones, about 87% of which are singletons. Sequencing input: peripheral blood. The receptors here all came from a human donor in a cohort sampled during active COVID-19. The CDR3 runs from the conserved cysteine through the conserved F or W.

V gene	CDR3 length	J gene	CDR3 protein
TRBV6-5	14	TRBJ1-3	CASSEIYSGNTIYF
TRBV6-1	16	TRBJ2-5	CASSEVRGDGQETQYF
TRBV11-2	15	TRBJ2-2	CASSHWTGGTGELFF
TRBV19	11	TRBJ1-1	CASILNTEAFF
TRBV28	14	TRBJ2-2	CASSPPRSTGELFF
TRBV7-9	16	TRBJ2-3	CASSLTSGRTTDTQYF
TRBV5-1	16	TRBJ2-1	CASSTYRGSSYNEQFF
TRBV7-2	14	TRBJ2-1	CASSLVPATDEQFF
TRBV7-9	12	TRBJ2-7	CASRNHRGEQYF
TRBV6-5	14	TRBJ2-5	CASRRGMGVETQYF